In its sample, the clone carrying this T cell receptor beta chain was seen once. This CDR3 contains 15 residues. V was pared by 7 bases and J by 2 bases, with 21 bases between. Germline loops: CDR1 SQVTM, CDR2 ANQGSEA. This sample was included in a study of cytomegalovirus exposure and HLA in healthy donors. PCR employed 60 Vbeta and 13 Jbeta primers. Profiling relied on immunoSEQ multiplex PCR, and the TCRdb table lists in-frame clones only, not all of them. This repertoire shows about 170,000 clones, approximately 80% found once; its top ten account for about 0.77%. Participants comprised healthy donors of bone marrow. The donors, nominally healthy at sampling, likely had unrecorded immune exposures.

V usage is TRBV29-1 and J usage is TRBJ2-7, with D perhaps TRBD1 (6 bases). The sample comprised PBMCs. The TCR was taken from a woman aged 18-30 years in good health and CMV-seronegative. CDR3 nucleotides: TGCAGCGGTTTGTTTAAACAACAGGGTCCCTACGAGCAGTACTTC. The encoded protein is CSGLFKQQGPYEQYF.